The 8 T cell receptor beta chains below were found in one sample sequenced in a study of T cell responses to AZD1222 COVID-19 vaccine. Generated by immunoSEQ multiplex PCR, the TCRdb table keeps only in-frame clones and is missing some. The sample includes approximately 120,000 clones, 88% of them seen just once. Sample: peripheral blood, taken on day 0 of AZD1222 vaccination. These receptors came from an adult in good health.

This clone has only one observation. The rearrangement joins TRBV27 to TRBJ1-1; 7 bases are a match to TRBD1. The germline CDR1 and CDR2 sequences are MNHEY and SMNVEV (reference sequence). This CDR3 region has 13 residues. The V gene end was trimmed by 5 bases and the J gene end by 5 bases; junction bases not matched to a gene: 5. CDR3 in amino acids: CASSVTGRTEAFF. The CDR3 nucleotides read TGTGCCAGCAGTGTGACAGGGAGAACTGAAGCTTTCTTT.

The chain joins TRBV12-3 or TRBV12-4 to TRBJ1-1; TRBD1 matches at 7 bases. The length of the CDR3 is 11 residues. The V segment lost 6 bases and the J segment 11 bases; nucleotides outside the gene matches: 6. The CDR3 nucleotides are TGTGCCAGCAGGATTGACAGGGCCGCTTTCTTT. Protein: CASRIDRAAFF.

The chain recombines TRBV4-1 with TRBJ2-5; D call uncertain. Germline CDR1 MGHRA, CDR2 YSYEKL. The CDR3 runs to 12 residues. V lost 2 bases, J lost 4 bases, and 5 bases lay in between. For the CDR3, the DNA is TGCGCCAGCAGCCAAACCCCAGAGACCCAGTACTTC. Translating it yields CASSQTPETQYF.

V gene TRBV24-1 combines with J gene TRBJ2-1, with D uncertain. The germline V gene has CDR1 KGHDR and CDR2 SFDVKD. This CDR3 is built from 13 residues. The V end was cut by 5 bases, the J end by 6 bases, with 10 bases between. The CDR3 DNA follows: TGTGCCACCAGTGGTTGGCAGTCCAATGAGCAGTTCTTC. This sequence encodes CATSGWQSNEQFF.

The rearrangement uses TRBV2 and TRBJ2-7; D remains ambiguous. The CDR3 is 11 residues long. Trimming pared 5 bases from V and 7 bases from J, leaving 9 bases between. Germline values: CDR1 SNHLY, CDR2 FYNNEI. The CDR3 coding sequence is TGTGCCAGCAGTATTCGCAGGGAGCAGTACTTC. Amino acids: CASSIRREQYF.

V is TRBV6-5 and J is TRBJ1-6, with TRBD1 matching 10 bases. Germline CDR1 is MNHEY and CDR2 is SVGAGI. The CDR3 runs 16 residues. V lost 2 bases, J lost 5 bases, and 3 bases stayed unmatched. The CDR3 DNA reads TGTGCCAGCAGTTACCGGACAGGGGGAAATAATTCACCCCTCCACTTT. This gives the protein CASSYRTGGNNSPLHF.

V is TRBV5-4 and J is TRBJ2-7, with TRBD1 matching over 8 bases. Germline-derived CDR1 and CDR2 are SGHNT and YYREEE (reference sequence). The CDR3 contains 15 residues. V shed 2 bases, J shed 3 bases, and the junction held 7 bases outside the gene matches. For the CDR3, the DNA is TGTGCCAGCAGCTTCTCCGGGACAGGAAACTACGAGCAGTACTTC. Translated, it gives CASSFSGTGNYEQYF.

The sample holds one count of this clone. V is TRBV7-9 and J is TRBJ1-4; 7 positions agree with TRBD1. The CDR3 loop spans 14 amino acids. V trimming: 6 bases; J trimming: 6 bases; junction bases outside the gene matches: 7. CDR1 SEHNR and CDR2 FQNEAQ come from the germline V gene (reference sequence). CDR3 nucleotide sequence: TGTGCCAGCAGGATTGACAGGGAGTATGAAAAACTGTTTTTT. Its translation: CASRIDREYEKLFF. Looking up the rest from reference TRBV7-9 and TRBJ1-4 gives the full variable domain: DTGVSQNPRHKITKRGQNVTFRCDPISEHNRLYWYRQTLGQGPEFLTYFQNEAQLEKSRLLSDRFSAERPKGSFSTLEIQRTEQGDSAMYLCASRIDREYEKLFFGSGTQLSVL.